The clone carrying this TCR beta chain occurred many times. Reverse transcription of blood and skin TCR RNA was primed at alpha and beta constant regions. TCRdb re-called the 5' RACE reads through MiXCR, storing one row per CDR3 protein. The sample contains 20,000 to 25,000 distinct CDR3 sequences, about 4% of which appear only once. With 5 bases clipped from V and 1 base from J, the junction kept 9 bases outside the gene matches. The CDR3 consists of 17 residues. CDR1 is SGHVS and CDR2 is FQNEAQ in the germline V gene. The source of the sample is a study of naive and memory T cell subsets. Whole-blood samples were around 2.5 ml of peripheral blood from healthy adult volunteers. Cells were not sorted; total RNA input targeted about 1 to 1000 ng.

The rearrangement links TRBV7-8 to TRBJ2-1; 9 bases agree with TRBD2. The sequence derives from a male donor in good health. The CDR3 DNA is TGTGCCAGCAGCCCTGGCCTGCTAGCGGGATCCTACAATGAGCAGTTCTTC. Amino acids: CASSPGLLAGSYNEQFF.